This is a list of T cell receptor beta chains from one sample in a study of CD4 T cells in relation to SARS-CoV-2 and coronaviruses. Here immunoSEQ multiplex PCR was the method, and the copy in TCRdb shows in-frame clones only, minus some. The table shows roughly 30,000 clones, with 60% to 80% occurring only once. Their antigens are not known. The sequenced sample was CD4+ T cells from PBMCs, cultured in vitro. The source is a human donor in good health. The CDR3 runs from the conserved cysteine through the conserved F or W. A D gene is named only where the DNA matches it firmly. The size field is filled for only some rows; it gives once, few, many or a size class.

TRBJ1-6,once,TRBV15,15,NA,CATSRDREWGAPLHF,TGTGCCACCAGCAGAGACAGGGAATGGGGTGCACCCCTCCACTTT
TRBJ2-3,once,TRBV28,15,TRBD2,CASSRTSGYTDTQYF,TGTGCCAGCAGTCGGACTAGCGGTTACACAGATACGCAGTATTTT
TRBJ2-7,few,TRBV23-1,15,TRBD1,CASSQSRDRRLEQYF,TGCGCCAGCAGTCAATCGAGGGACAGGAGGCTCGAGCAGTACTTC
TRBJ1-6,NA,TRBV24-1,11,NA,CASLLYSPLHF,TGTGCCTCCCTCCTATATTCACCCCTCCACTTT
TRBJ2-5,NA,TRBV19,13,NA,CASRKGAGQTQYF,TGTGCCAGTAGGAAGGGGGCGGGACAGACCCAGTACTTC
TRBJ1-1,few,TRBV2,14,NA,CASSEADKNTEAFF,TGTGCCAGCAGTGAAGCGGACAAGAACACTGAAGCTTTCTTT
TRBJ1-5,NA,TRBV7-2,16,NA,CASSLAVLEGSQPQHF,TGTGCCAGCAGCTTAGCGGTTCTAGAGGGAAGTCAGCCCCAGCATTTT
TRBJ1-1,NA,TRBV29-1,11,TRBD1,CSSTGGTEAFF,TGCAGCTCGACAGGGGGCACTGAAGCTTTCTTT
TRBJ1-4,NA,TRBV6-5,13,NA,CASRQTTNEKLFF,TGTGCCAGCAGACAAACAACTAATGAAAAACTGTTTTTT
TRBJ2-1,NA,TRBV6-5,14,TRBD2,CASSYGGAYNEQFF,TGTGCCAGCAGTTACGGGGGGGCCTACAATGAGCAGTTCTTC
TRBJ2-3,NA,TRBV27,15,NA,CASSSGQPGTDTQYF,TGTGCCAGCAGTTCTGGACAACCTGGCACAGATACGCAGTATTTT
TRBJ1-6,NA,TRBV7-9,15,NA,CASSSIRADNSPLHF,TGTGCCAGCAGCTCAATCCGGGCCGATAATTCACCCCTCCACTTT
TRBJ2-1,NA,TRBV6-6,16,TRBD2,CASSRPGTSGSNEQFF,TGTGCCAGCAGTCGCCCCGGGACTAGCGGGTCCAATGAGCAGTTCTTC
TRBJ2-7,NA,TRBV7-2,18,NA,CASSLGRRGRFLPYEQYF,TGTGCCAGCAGCTTAGGGCGCCGGGGGCGGTTCCTTCCCTACGAGCAGTACTTC
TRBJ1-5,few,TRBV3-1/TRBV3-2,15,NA,CASSQGGGYDQPQHF,TGTGCCAGCAGCCAAGGGGGGGGGTACGATCAGCCCCAGCATTTT
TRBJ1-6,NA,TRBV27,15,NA,CASSYNSFSNSPLHF,TGTGCCAGCAGCTATAACAGTTTTAGCAATTCACCCCTCCACTTT
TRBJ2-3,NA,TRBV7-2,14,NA,CASSLGPSTRTQYF,TGTGCCAGCAGCTTAGGTCCGTCCACTCGGACGCAGTATTTT
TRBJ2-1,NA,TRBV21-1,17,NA,CASSNCQGAGGDIEQFF,TGTGCCAGCAGCAACTGCCAGGGGGCAGGGGGAGACATCGAGCAGTTCTTC
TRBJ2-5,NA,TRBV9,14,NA,CASSQDPGQETQYF,TGTGCCAGCAGCCAGGACCCCGGCCAAGAGACCCAGTACTTC
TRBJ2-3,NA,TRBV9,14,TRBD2,CASSMGLATDTQYF,TGTGCCAGCAGCATGGGACTAGCAACCGATACGCAGTATTTT
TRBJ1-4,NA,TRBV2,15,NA,CASKGQGETNEKLFF,TGTGCCAGTAAGGGGCAGGGAGAAACTAATGAAAAACTGTTTTTT